The subject of this entry is one TCR beta chain. Its antigen remains unknown. This specimen comes from a study of T cell repertoires in cytomegalovirus infection. As for the study in general: CMV epitopes that were recently identified and HLA-C-restricted were used alongside well-studied HLA-B-restricted ones. An indication of both CMV infection and matching HLA type came from public TCR beta signatures.

TCRdb used MiXCR to reprocess the reads, holding one entry per CDR3 protein. Here the sample spans around 300,000 distinct CDR3 sequences, 25% being singletons. Source: cultured PBMCs, taken from culture after CMV antigen stimulation. The source of this sequence is a human donor in good health (CMV status not recorded). Some clones in this sample may be carry-over from other donors' samples.

The CDR3 is CASSLTGFGANVLTF. The CDR3 nucleotides are TGTGCCAGCAGTTTAACAGGGTTCGGGGCCAACGTCCTGACTTTC. This chain connects TRBV6-2 or TRBV6-3 to TRBJ2-6; D might be TRBD1 (6 bases). V shed 4 bases and J shed 4 bases, with 11 bases lying between them. CDR1 and CDR2 from the germline V gene are MNHEY and SVGEGT. The CDR3 is made up of 15 amino acids.